What follows is one T cell receptor (beta chain) and its context. The antigen remains unidentified. Expressed TCRB transcripts were sequenced because the isolated RNA had all been reverse transcribed beforehand. TCRdb's copy holds only in-frame clones and misses some; the assay was immunoSEQ multiplex PCR. The repertoire has over 200,000 clones, roughly a tenth of them found once; the top ten carry 0.017%. The data are from a study of beta chain features in type 1 diabetes. Whole-study findings and limits: Moderate but significant shortening of TCRB CDR3s was recorded in all four CD4+ subsets from Type 1 diabetes patients. The naive, central memory and Treg TCRB repertoires showed an apparent similarity that was greater among patients than among healthy donors.

This receptor was taken from a man younger than 40 with type 1 diabetes. The sequenced material came from naive CD4+ T cells from blood.

CDR3 in amino acids: CASSLSGQGAGEQYF. CDR3 nucleotides: TGCGCCAGCAGCCTGTCCGGACAGGGGGCAGGGGAGCAGTACTTC. V and J are TRBV4-1 and TRBJ2-7; 11 bases agree with TRBD1. J was trimmed by 7 bases and V by 4 bases; bases with no gene match: 9. The CDR3 has 15 residues. CDR1 and CDR2 (germline): MGHRA, YSYEKL.